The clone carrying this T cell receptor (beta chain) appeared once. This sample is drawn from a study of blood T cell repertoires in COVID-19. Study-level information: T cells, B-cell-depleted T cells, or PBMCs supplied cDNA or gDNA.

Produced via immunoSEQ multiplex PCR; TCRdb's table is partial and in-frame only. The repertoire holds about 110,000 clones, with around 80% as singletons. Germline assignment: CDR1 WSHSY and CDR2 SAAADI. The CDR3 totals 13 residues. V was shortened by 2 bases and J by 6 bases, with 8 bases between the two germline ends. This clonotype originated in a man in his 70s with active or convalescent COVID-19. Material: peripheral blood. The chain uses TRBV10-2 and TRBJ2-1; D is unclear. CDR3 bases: TGCGCCAGCAGTGAGGAGGCCGGCAATGAGCAGTTCTTC. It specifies CASSEEAGNEQFF.